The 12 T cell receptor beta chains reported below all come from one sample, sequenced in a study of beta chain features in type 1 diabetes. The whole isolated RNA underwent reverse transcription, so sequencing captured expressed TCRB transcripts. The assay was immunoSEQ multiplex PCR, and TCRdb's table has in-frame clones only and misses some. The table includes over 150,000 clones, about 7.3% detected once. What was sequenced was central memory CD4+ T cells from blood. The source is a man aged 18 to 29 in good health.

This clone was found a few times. CDR3 region: CASSLGQGNYGYTF. CDR3 nucleotides: TGTGCCAGCAGTTTAGGACAGGGGAACTATGGCTACACCTTC. V is TRBV28 and J is TRBJ1-2; 9 nucleotides line up with TRBD1. Looked up from germline, CDR1 is MDHEN and CDR2 is SYDVKM. The CDR3 has 14 amino acids. V dropped 2 bases and J dropped 2; count of bases not matched to a gene: 0.

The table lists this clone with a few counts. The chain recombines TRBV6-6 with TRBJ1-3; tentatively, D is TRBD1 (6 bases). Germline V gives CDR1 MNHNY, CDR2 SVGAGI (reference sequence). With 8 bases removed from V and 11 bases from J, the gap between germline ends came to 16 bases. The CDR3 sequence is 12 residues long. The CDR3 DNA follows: TGTGCCAGCGTCTCACAGGGCTCCTCCATATATTTT. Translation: CASVSQGSSIYF.

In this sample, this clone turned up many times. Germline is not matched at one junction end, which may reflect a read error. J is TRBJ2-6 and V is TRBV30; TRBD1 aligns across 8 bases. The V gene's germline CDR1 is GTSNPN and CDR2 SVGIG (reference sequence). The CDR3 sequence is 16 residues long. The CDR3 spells CAGRTGPNSGANVLTF. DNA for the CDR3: TGTGCCGGGAGGACAGGGCCAAACTCTGGGGCCAACGTCCTGACTTTC.

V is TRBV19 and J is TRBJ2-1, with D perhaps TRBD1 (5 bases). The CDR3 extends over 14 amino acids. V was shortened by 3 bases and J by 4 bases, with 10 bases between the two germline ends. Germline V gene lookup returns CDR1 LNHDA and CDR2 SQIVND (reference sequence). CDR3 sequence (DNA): TGTGCCAGTAGTATTGGGGCCGGTTACAATGAGCAGTTCTTC. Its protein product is CASSIGAGYNEQFF. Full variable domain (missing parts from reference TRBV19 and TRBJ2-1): DGGITQSPKYLFRKEGQNVTLSCEQNLNHDAMYWYRQDPGQGLRLIYYSQIVNDFQKGDIAEGYSVSREKKESFPLTVTSAQKNPTAFYLCASSIGAGYNEQFFGPGTRLTVL.

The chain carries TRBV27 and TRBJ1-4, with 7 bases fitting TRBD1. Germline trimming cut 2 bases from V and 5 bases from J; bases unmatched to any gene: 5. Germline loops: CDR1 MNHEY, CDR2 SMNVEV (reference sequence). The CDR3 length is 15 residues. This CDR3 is CASSLVGTANEKLFF. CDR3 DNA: TGTGCCAGCAGTTTAGTCGGGACAGCAAATGAAAAACTGTTTTTT.

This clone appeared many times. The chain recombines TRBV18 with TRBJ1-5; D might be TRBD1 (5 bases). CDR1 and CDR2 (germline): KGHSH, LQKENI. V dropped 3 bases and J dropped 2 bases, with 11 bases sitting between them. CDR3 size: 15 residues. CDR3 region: CASSPTAGGNQPQHF. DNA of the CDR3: TGTGCCAGCTCACCGACCGCGGGGGGCAATCAGCCCCAGCATTTT.

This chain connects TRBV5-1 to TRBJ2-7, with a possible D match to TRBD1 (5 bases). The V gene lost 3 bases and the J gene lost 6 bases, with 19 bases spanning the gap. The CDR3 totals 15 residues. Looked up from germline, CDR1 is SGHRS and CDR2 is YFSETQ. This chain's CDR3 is CASSWGRLISVEQYF. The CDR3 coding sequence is TGCGCCAGCAGCTGGGGCCGTCTGATTTCGGTCGAGCAGTACTTC.

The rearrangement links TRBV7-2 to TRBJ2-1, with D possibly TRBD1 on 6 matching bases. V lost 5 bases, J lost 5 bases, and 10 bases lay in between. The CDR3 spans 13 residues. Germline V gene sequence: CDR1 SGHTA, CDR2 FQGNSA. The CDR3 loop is CASSPNRDNEQFF. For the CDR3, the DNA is TGTGCCAGCAGCCCAAACAGGGACAATGAGCAGTTCTTC.

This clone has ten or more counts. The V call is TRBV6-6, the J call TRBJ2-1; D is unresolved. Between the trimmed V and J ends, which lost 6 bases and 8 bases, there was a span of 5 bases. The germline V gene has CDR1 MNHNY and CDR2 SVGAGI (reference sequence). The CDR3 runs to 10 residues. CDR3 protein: CASSRDEQFF. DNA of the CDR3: TGTGCCAGCAGCCGTGATGAGCAGTTCTTC.

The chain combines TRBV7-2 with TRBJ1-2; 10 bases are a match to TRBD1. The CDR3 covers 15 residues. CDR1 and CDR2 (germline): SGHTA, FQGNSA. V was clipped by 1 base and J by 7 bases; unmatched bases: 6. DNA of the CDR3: TGTGCCAGCAGCTTAGAACGACAGGGGGCGAGTGGCTACACCTTC. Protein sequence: CASSLERQGASGYTF.

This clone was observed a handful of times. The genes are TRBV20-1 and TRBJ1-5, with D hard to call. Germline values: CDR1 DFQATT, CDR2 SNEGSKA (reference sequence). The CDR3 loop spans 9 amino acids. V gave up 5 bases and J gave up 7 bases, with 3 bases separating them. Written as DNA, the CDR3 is TGCAGTGCTGGCCAGCCCCAGCATTTT. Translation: CSAGQPQHF.

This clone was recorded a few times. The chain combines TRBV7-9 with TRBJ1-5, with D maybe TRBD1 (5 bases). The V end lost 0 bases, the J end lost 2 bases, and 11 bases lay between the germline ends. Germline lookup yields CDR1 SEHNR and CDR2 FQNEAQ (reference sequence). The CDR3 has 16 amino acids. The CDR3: CASSLAWGEGNQPQHF. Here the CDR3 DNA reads TGTGCCAGCAGCTTAGCATGGGGGGAGGGCAATCAGCCCCAGCATTTT. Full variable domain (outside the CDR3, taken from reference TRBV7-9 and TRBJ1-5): DTGVSQNPRHKITKRGQNVTFRCDPISEHNRLYWYRQTLGQGPEFLTYFQNEAQLEKSRLLSDRFSAERPKGSFSTLEIQRTEQGDSAMYLCASSLAWGEGNQPQHFGDGTRLSIL.